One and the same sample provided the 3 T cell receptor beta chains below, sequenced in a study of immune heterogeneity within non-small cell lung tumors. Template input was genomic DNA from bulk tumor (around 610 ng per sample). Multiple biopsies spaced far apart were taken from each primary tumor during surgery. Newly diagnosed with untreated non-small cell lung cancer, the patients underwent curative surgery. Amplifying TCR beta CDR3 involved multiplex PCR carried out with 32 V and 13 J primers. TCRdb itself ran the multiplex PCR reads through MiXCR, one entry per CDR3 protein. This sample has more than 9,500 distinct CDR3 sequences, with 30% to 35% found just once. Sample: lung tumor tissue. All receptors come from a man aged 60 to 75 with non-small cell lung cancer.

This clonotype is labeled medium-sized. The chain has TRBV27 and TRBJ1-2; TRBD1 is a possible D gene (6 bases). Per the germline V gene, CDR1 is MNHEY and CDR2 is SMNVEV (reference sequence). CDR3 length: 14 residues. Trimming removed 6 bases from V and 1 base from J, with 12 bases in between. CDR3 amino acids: CASSRGTFNYGYTF. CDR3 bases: TGTGCCAGCAGCCGCGGGACATTTAACTATGGCTACACCTTC.

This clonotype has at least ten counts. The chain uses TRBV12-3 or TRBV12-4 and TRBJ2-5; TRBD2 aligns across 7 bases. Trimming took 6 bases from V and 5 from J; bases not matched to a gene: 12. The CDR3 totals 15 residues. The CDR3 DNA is TGTGCCAGCAGCTCGAGCGTAGGGAGGGCGGAGACCCAGTACTTC. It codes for CASSSSVGRAETQYF.

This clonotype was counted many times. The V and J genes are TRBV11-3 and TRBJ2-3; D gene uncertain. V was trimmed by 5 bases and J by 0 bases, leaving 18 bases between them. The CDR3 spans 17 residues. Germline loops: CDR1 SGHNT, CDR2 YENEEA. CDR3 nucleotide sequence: TGTGCCAGCAGCCCCAAAGCCCATTCGGGTAGCACAGATACGCAGTATTTT. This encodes CASSPKAHSGSTDTQYF.